This is a list of T cell receptor beta chains from one sample in a study of technical replicates of blood from a few donors. The protocol was immunoSEQ multiplex PCR, while the TCRdb copy is restricted to in-frame clones and leaves out a portion. The sample comprises 53,000 or so clones, around 95% of which are singletons, and approximately 4% rests with the top ten. Sequencing input: PBMCs. The source is a human donor in good health. Some clones in this sample may be carry-over from other donors' samples. CDR3s include the opening cysteine and the closing phenylalanine or tryptophan. A D gene is named only where the DNA matches it firmly. Some rows mark clone size as missing; the rest say once, few, many or name a class of expanded clone.

>16|TRBJ1-2|NA|NA|TRBV6-6
TGTGCCAGCAGTCCCACGGGGAATACAGGGCACTATGGCTACACCTTC
CASSPTGNTGHYGYTF
>14|TRBJ1-2|TRBD1|NA|TRBV6-7
TGTGCCAGCAGTTCCGGACAGGAGTACTATGGCTACACCTTC
CASSSGQEYYGYTF
>16|TRBJ1-2|NA|NA|TRBV4-3
TGCGCCAGCAGCCAGGCTAGGCGGGGTTCGTTCTATGGCTACACCTTC
CASSQARRGSFYGYTF
>13|TRBJ1-1|NA|NA|TRBV6-6
TGTGCCAGCATGGGGCAAATGAACACTGAAGCTTTCTTT
CASMGQMNTEAFF
>16|TRBJ2-3|TRBD2|NA|TRBV4-3
TGCGCCAGCAGCCAAGTAACTAGCGGGCTCACAGATACGCAGTATTTT
CASSQVTSGLTDTQYF
>14|TRBJ1-2|TRBD1|NA|TRBV6-6
TGTGCCAGCAGTTTCCGACAGGGATACTATGGCTACACCTTC
CASSFRQGYYGYTF
>16|TRBJ2-1|TRBD2|NA|TRBV7-2
TGTGCCAGCAGCTTCACTAGCGGGGGGCGCTACAATGAGCAGTTCTTC
CASSFTSGGRYNEQFF
>16|TRBJ1-4|NA|NA|TRBV4-2
TGTGCCAGCAGCCAAGAGGGCCGGCAAATAAATGAAAAACTGTTTTTT
CASSQEGRQINEKLFF
>16|TRBJ2-7|TRBD2|NA|TRBV4-1
TGCGCCAGCAGCGGACTGCTAGCGGGAGGTACCTACGAGCAGTACTTC
CASSGLLAGGTYEQYF
>16|TRBJ2-7|TRBD2|NA|TRBV11-2
TGTGCCAGCAGCTTAAGGACTAGGGGATTCGGGTACGAGCAGTACTTC
CASSLRTRGFGYEQYF
>13|TRBJ1-5|NA|NA|TRBV7-9
TGTGCCAGCAGCTTAGGGGAGTTTCAGCCCCAGCATTTT
CASSLGEFQPQHF
>15|TRBJ2-5|TRBD2|NA|TRBV5-1
TGCGCCAGCAGCTCGATTGCGGGAGGGGGGGAGACCCAGTACTTC
CASSSIAGGGETQYF
>12|TRBJ2-7|NA|NA|TRBV25-1
TGTGCCAGCAGTGATCCGGGCGAGGGGGAGTACTTC
CASSDPGEGEYF
>15|TRBJ1-2|TRBD1|NA|TRBV5-6
TGTGCCAGCAGCCAATCAGGGACAGGGCGTGGAGGCTACACCTTC
CASSQSGTGRGGYTF
>15|TRBJ2-7|TRBD2|NA|TRBV4-1
TGCGCCAGCAGCCATATAGCGGGGCCCGCGAGTGAGCAGTACTTC
CASSHIAGPASEQYF
>16|TRBJ2-5|TRBD2|NA|TRBV11-3
TGTGCCAGCAGCTTAGAATATCTAGCGGGGAAAGAGACCCAGTACTTC
CASSLEYLAGKETQYF
>12|TRBJ2-7|NA|once|TRBV7-8
TGTGCCAGCAACTCTTACCTGTACGAGCAGTACTTC
CASNSYLYEQYF
>13|TRBJ2-5|NA|NA|TRBV6-1
TGTGCCTCCTCCCTCTGGTCGGGGGAGACCCAGTACTTC
CASSLWSGETQYF
>16|TRBJ2-2|TRBD1|NA|TRBV7-2
TGTGCCAGCACCGACGACAGGGCCTTGAACACCGGGGAGCTGTTTTTT
CASTDDRALNTGELFF
>14|TRBJ1-1|NA|once|TRBV10-3
TGTGCCATCAGTGTAGGCAGGGAGAACACTGAAGCTTTCTTT
CAISVGRENTEAFF
>15|TRBJ1-4|TRBD1|NA|TRBV9
TGTGCCAGCAGCGCAGGGGGCCGGTTAGATGAAAAACTGTTTTTT
CASSAGGRLDEKLFF
>14|TRBJ2-7|TRBD1|NA|TRBV9
TGTGCCAGCAGCGTAACAGACAGGGGGTACGAGCAGTACTTC
CASSVTDRGYEQYF
>13|TRBJ2-2|TRBD2|NA|TRBV2
TGTGCCTCGGGACTAGGGAACACCGGGGAGCTGTTTTTT
CASGLGNTGELFF
>12|TRBJ2-7|NA|NA|TRBV2
TGTGCCAGCAGTGCCGGGTTCGACGAGCAGTACTTC
CASSAGFDEQYF
>15|TRBJ2-7|NA|NA|TRBV5-5
TGTGCCAGCAGCTTGGGCGGAGTCAGACGCTACGAGCAGTACTTC
CASSLGGVRRYEQYF
>11|TRBJ2-1|NA|NA|TRBV6-4
TGTGCCAGCAGTGATGGAGTTGAGCAGTTCTTC
CASSDGVEQFF
>14|TRBJ1-2|TRBD1|NA|TRBV29-1
TGCAGCGTTGACGTACAGGGGCAGGGCTATGGCTACACCTTC
CSVDVQGQGYGYTF
>17|TRBJ2-1|NA|NA|TRBV4-1
TGCGCCAGCAGCCAACTTACTGGACAGAGCTCCTACAATGAGCAGTTCTTC
CASSQLTGQSSYNEQFF
>14|TRBJ2-7|NA|NA|TRBV18
TGTGCCAGCTCACAACAGGGTGGGATCTACGAGCAGTACTTC
CASSQQGGIYEQYF
>15|TRBJ1-3|NA|NA|TRBV7-2
TGTGCCAGCAGCCAGACACAGGTAGCTGGAAACACCATATATTTT
CASSQTQVAGNTIYF
>15|TRBJ2-3|TRBD2|NA|TRBV30
TGTGCCTGGGGAGGAACGGGAGGGTTCACAGATACGCAGTATTTT
CAWGGTGGFTDTQYF
>13|TRBJ2-1|TRBD2|NA|TRBV7-2
TGTGCCAGCAGCTTAGGGCTAGCGGGAGATGAGTTCTTC
CASSLGLAGDEFF
>13|TRBJ2-7|TRBD1|NA|TRBV7-9
TGTGCCAGCAGCTCAATCGGGACAGGGGAGCAGTACTTC
CASSSIGTGEQYF
>15|TRBJ2-3|TRBD1|NA|TRBV19
TGTGCCAGTAAAAACAGGGGGCGAGGGACAGATACGCAGTATTTT
CASKNRGRGTDTQYF
>13|TRBJ2-7|NA|NA|TRBV29-1
TGCAGCGTTGATTTCTCAGGCTCCTACGAGCAGTACTTC
CSVDFSGSYEQYF
>14|TRBJ2-7|TRBD1|NA|TRBV13
TGTGCCAGCAGCTCGGGACAGGGTTTTGACGAGCAGTACTTC
CASSSGQGFDEQYF
>20|TRBJ2-6|NA|NA|TRBV19
TGTGCCAGTAGCCCGTCCCGGCCAGGAGGGAGATATTCTGGGGCCAACGTCCTGACTTTC
CASSPSRPGGRYSGANVLTF
>14|TRBJ1-5|NA|NA|TRBV19
TGTGCCAGTATGGAAGGGAGTTACAATCAGCCCCAGCATTTT
CASMEGSYNQPQHF
>14|TRBJ2-7|NA|once|TRBV5-1
TGCGCCAGCAGTCCTCCGGGAACCCGTGGGGAGCAGTACTTC
CASSPPGTRGEQYF
>15|TRBJ1-1|NA|NA|TRBV4-2
TGTGCCAGCAGCCAAGGACGGGCGGGGAACACTGAAGCTTTCTTT
CASSQGRAGNTEAFF
>14|TRBJ2-2|NA|NA|TRBV6-6
TGTGCCAGCAGTAGGACTCCAAACACCGGGGAGCTGTTTTTT
CASSRTPNTGELFF
>15|TRBJ2-3|NA|NA|TRBV12-5
TGTGCTAGTGGTTTGGTACTGGGAGGCACAGATACGCAGTATTTT
CASGLVLGGTDTQYF
>13|TRBJ1-3|NA|NA|TRBV7-6
TGTGCCAGCCGCCCGGGCTCTGGAAACACCATATATTTT
CASRPGSGNTIYF
>14|TRBJ2-3|TRBD2|once|TRBV5-4
TGTGCCAGCAGCCGGACTAGCGGGCCAGATACGCAGTATTTT
CASSRTSGPDTQYF
>12|TRBJ2-7|NA|NA|TRBV7-2
TGTGCCAGCAGCTTATCACTACGGGAGCAGTACTTC
CASSLSLREQYF
>17|TRBJ2-5|TRBD2|NA|TRBV5-1
TGCGCCAGCAGCTGGAGGGCGGAGCGGGGGGTCGGGGAGACCCAGTACTTC
CASSWRAERGVGETQYF
>13|TRBJ2-7|TRBD1|medium-sized|TRBV10-3
TGTGCCATCAGTAGGACAGGGTACCACGAGCAGTACTTC
CAISRTGYHEQYF
>16|TRBJ2-7|TRBD1|NA|TRBV7-2
TGTGCCAGCAGCTTCCGATCAGGGGGCGGCTCCTACGAGCAGTACTTC
CASSFRSGGGSYEQYF
>15|TRBJ2-1|TRBD1|NA|TRBV28
TGTGCCAGCTGCGAGGGGGACAGCTCCTACAATGAGCAGTTCTTC
CASCEGDSSYNEQFF
>15|TRBJ2-4|NA|many|TRBV4-3
TGCGCCAGCAGCCAAGAGCTACAGGGACGGGACATTCAGTACTTC
CASSQELQGRDIQYF